The text below deals with one T cell receptor beta chain. TCRdb's table, derived via immunoSEQ multiplex PCR, lists solely in-frame clones and lacks some. Among about 150,000 clones listed, roughly 94% were seen once. These data are taken from a study of control samples from healthy donors and cancer patients. V was trimmed by 3 bases and J by 3 bases, leaving 12 bases between them. The CDR3 runs to 14 residues. CDR1 and CDR2 from the germline V gene are SGHDN and FVKESK. The material sequenced was blood. This clonotype was obtained from a woman aged 18-29 years in good health. The chain is built from TRBV14 and TRBJ2-7; a weak D match, TRBD1 (6 bases). For the CDR3, the DNA is TGTGCCAGCAGCCAGGAAACAGGGCTCTACGAGCAGTACTTC. Translated, it gives CASSQETGLYEQYF. Filled out from reference TRBV14 and TRBJ2-7, the complete variable domain reads EAGVTQFPSHSVIEKGQTVTLRCDPISGHDNLYWYRRVMGKEIKFLLHFVKESKQDESGMPNNRFLAERTGGTYSTLKVQPAELEDSGVYFCASSQETGLYEQYFGPGTRLTVT.